This T cell receptor (beta chain) was sequenced in a study of blood T cell repertoires in COVID-19. Study at large: Samples taken during acute and convalescent COVID-19 were collected in the United States, Italy and Spain. PBMCs, B-cell-depleted T cells, or T cells provided the cDNA or gDNA that made up the material.

This clone occurred a few times. CDR3 length: 18 amino acids. Deletions cut 2 bases from V and 4 bases from J, with 21 bases between. CDR1 is SGHTA, CDR2 FQGTGA, per germline. Methods used by the authors: Estimation of nucleated cell counts was performed using reference gene primer amplification. Sequenced by immunoSEQ multiplex PCR; TCRdb stores in-frame clones only, minus some. The V and J calls and clone size come from that table; D and trimming were worked out from the DNA. The sample records some 70,000 clones, about 83% being singletons. This chain links TRBV7-3 with TRBJ1-5; D not certain. This receptor was obtained from a man aged 50 to 59 with active COVID-19. The specimen sequenced was peripheral blood. The CDR3 DNA reads as TGTGCCAGCAGCTTATTTGGGGTATGGGGTCCGGGGAATCAGCCCCAGCATTTT. Translation: CASSLFGVWGPGNQPQHF. The complete variable domain, with remaining parts taken from reference TRBV7-3 and TRBJ1-5, reads GAGVSQTPSNKVTEKGKYVELRCDPISGHTALYWYRQSLGQGPEFLIYFQGTGAADDSGLPNDRFFAVRPEGSVSTLKIQRTERGDSAVYLCASSLFGVWGPGNQPQHFGDGTRLSIL.